Each of the 27 T cell receptor beta chains below was sequenced from the same sample in a study of blood T cell repertoires in COVID-19. The data were produced by immunoSEQ multiplex PCR, yet TCRdb's version contains in-frame clones alone and is incomplete. The table shows 300,000 to 400,000 clones, with 80% to 90% occurring only once. Source material: peripheral blood. All receptors come from a woman aged 50 to 60 with COVID-19, enrolled during active disease.

V usage is TRBV24-1 and J usage is TRBJ2-5, with 10 bases that match TRBD1. CDR1 is KGHDR and CDR2 is SFDVKD in the germline V gene. V dropped 4 bases and J dropped 4; count of bases not matched to a gene: 5. The CDR3 is 15 amino acids. CDR3 bases: TGTGCCACCAGTGACGGGACAGGGGTCGGAGAGACCCAGTACTTC. Translation: CATSDGTGVGETQYF.

The V and J genes are TRBV15 and TRBJ1-2; 8 nucleotides line up with TRBD1. V lost 0 bases and J lost 4; bases outside the gene matches: 13. The length of the CDR3 is 18 residues. Germline-derived CDR1 and CDR2 are LNHNV and YYDKDF (reference sequence). This CDR3 is CATSRDRQGARSGYGYTF. CDR3 nucleotide sequence: TGTGCCACCAGCAGAGATCGGCAGGGGGCGAGATCAGGCTATGGCTACACCTTC. The full variable domain, its missing parts supplied by reference TRBV15 and TRBJ1-2, is DAMVIQNPRYQVTQFGKPVTLSCSQTLNHNVMYWYQQKSSQAPKLLFHYYDKDFNNEADTPDNFQSRRPNTSFCFLDIRSPGLGDTAMYLCATSRDRQGARSGYGYTFGSGTRLTVV.

This clone appeared once. The chain carries TRBV5-1 and TRBJ1-1, with 8 bases lining up with TRBD1. The CDR3 totals 15 residues. Germline assignment: CDR1 SGHRS and CDR2 YFSETQ. Unmatched junction bases numbered 6, after V lost 4 bases and J lost 1 base. Written as DNA, the CDR3 is TGCGCCAGCAGCAACCGGACAGGGCAGAACACTGAAGCTTTCTTT. It is translated as CASSNRTGQNTEAFF.

The rearrangement links TRBV5-1 to TRBJ2-7; weak D call: TRBD2 (5 bases). Germline assignment: CDR1 SGHRS and CDR2 YFSETQ. The CDR3 is 16 amino acids. Between the trimmed V and J ends, which lost 0 bases and 0 bases, there was a span of 13 bases. The CDR3 region has the DNA TGCGCCAGCAGCTTGGGGTCGGGATGGAGCTCCTACGAGCAGTACTTC. Translated: CASSLGSGWSSYEQYF. Full variable domain (outside the CDR3, taken from reference TRBV5-1 and TRBJ2-7): KAGVTQTPRYLIKTRGQQVTLSCSPISGHRSVSWYQQTPGQGLQFLFEYFSETQRNKGNFPGRFSGRQFSNSRSEMNVSTLELGDSALYLCASSLGSGWSSYEQYFGPGTRLTVT.

The rearrangement links TRBV5-6 to TRBJ1-6; 7 nucleotides match TRBD1. The length of the CDR3 is 15 residues. V shed 4 bases and J 7 bases; nucleotides not matched to a gene: 8. CDR1 SGHDT and CDR2 YYEEEE come from the germline V gene. Here the CDR3 reads CASSTTGVGNSPLHF. CDR3 bases: TGTGCCAGCAGCACAACAGGGGTGGGCAATTCACCCCTCCACTTT.

This clone has more than one count but fewer than ten. The V and J genes are TRBV5-1 and TRBJ1-2; perhaps TRBD1 as D (6 bases). V was shortened by 0 bases and J by 5 bases, with 14 bases between the two germline ends. Germline V CDR1 and CDR2: SGHRS, YFSETQ. The CDR3 has 15 residues. CDR3 residues: CASSLDNRVGYGYTF. The CDR3 DNA reads as TGCGCCAGCAGCTTGGATAACAGGGTTGGATATGGCTACACCTTC. Supplemented by reference TRBV5-1 and TRBJ1-2, the full variable domain reads KAGVTQTPRYLIKTRGQQVTLSCSPISGHRSVSWYQQTPGQGLQFLFEYFSETQRNKGNFPGRFSGRQFSNSRSEMNVSTLELGDSALYLCASSLDNRVGYGYTFGSGTRLTVV.

V usage is TRBV6-6 and J usage is TRBJ2-3; 10 positions agree with TRBD2. V trimming: 4 bases; J trimming: 5 bases; junction bases outside the gene matches: 9. The V gene's germline CDR1 is MNHNY and CDR2 SVGAGI (reference sequence). The length of the CDR3 is 16 residues. The DNA of the CDR3 is TGTGCCAGCAGTTTCAAGCGGGGGGGAAGTGGAGATACGCAGTATTTT. Its translation is CASSFKRGGSGDTQYF.

This sequence joins TRBV5-4 and TRBJ2-1; possible D gene TRBD1, 6 bases. Trimming took off 4 bases at V and 5 bases at J, with 13 bases between the two ends. Germline lookup yields CDR1 SGHNT and CDR2 YYREEE (reference sequence). The CDR3 contains 14 residues. CDR3 DNA sequence: TGTGCCAGCAGCGTGACCGGGACAAACAATGAGCAGTTCTTC. It is translated as CASSVTGTNNEQFF.

This chain links TRBV28 with TRBJ2-5; 9 bases are shared with TRBD1. The CDR3 length is 15 residues. The V gene end was trimmed by 6 bases and the J gene end by 5 bases; junction bases not matched to a gene: 10. Germline CDR1 and CDR2: MDHEN and SYDVKM. CDR3 nucleotide sequence: TGTGCCAGCAGCCTCACAGGGGGCGGTACGGAGACCCAGTACTTC. As protein: CASSLTGGGTETQYF. The entire variable domain, with the rest obtained from reference TRBV28 and TRBJ2-5, is as follows: DVKVTQSSRYLVKRTGEKVFLECVQDMDHENMFWYRQDPGLGLRLIYFSYDVKMKEKGDIPEGYSVSREKKERFSLILESASTNQTSMYLCASSLTGGGTETQYFGPGTRLLVL.

The CDR3 sequence: CASSYRQGASYEQFF. The CDR3, as DNA: TGTGCCAGCAGTTACCGACAGGGGGCTAGTTATGAGCAGTTCTTC. This chain joins TRBV6-2 or TRBV6-3 and TRBJ2-1, with 10 bases aligning to TRBD1. The germline V gene has CDR1 MNHEY and CDR2 SVGEGT. After removal of 2 bases from V and 8 bases from J, the junction contained 6 bases not matched to a gene. The CDR3 consists of 15 residues.

The sample holds a few counts of this clone. This chain connects TRBV5-1 to TRBJ2-3; 10 nucleotides align to TRBD2. With V trimmed by 4 bases and J by 2 bases, 4 bases remained unmatched. The germline V gene has CDR1 SGHRS and CDR2 YFSETQ. The CDR3 loop spans 15 amino acids. The CDR3 DNA reads as TGCGCCAGCAGCAGCGGGAGGGCCCTCACAGATACGCAGTATTTT. Translating it yields CASSSGRALTDTQYF.

Remarks on this clone: The junction shows a germline mismatch at one end, possibly a read error. This chain connects TRBV5-1 to TRBJ1-1; D is possibly TRBD1 (6 bases). The CDR3 consists of 15 residues. CDR1 and CDR2 from the germline V gene are SGHRS and YFSETQ. CDR3 protein: CASRLEAGEITEAFF. In nucleotides, the CDR3 is TGCGCCAGCAGATTGGAAGCAGGGGAGATAACTGAAGCTTTCTTT.

This sequence joins TRBV6-2 or TRBV6-3 and TRBJ2-5, with 16 positions matching TRBD2. V lost 4 bases and J lost 5; bases outside the gene matches: 7. The V gene's germline CDR1 is MNHEY and CDR2 SVGEGT. This CDR3 is built from 17 residues. CDR3 residues: CASSLGLAGGPGETQYF. CDR3 DNA sequence: TGTGCCAGCAGTTTGGGACTAGCGGGAGGGCCAGGGGAGACCCAGTACTTC.

The CDR3 sequence: CASSRTGTNYGYTF. The CDR3, as DNA: TGTGCCAGCTCTAGGACAGGGACTAACTATGGCTACACCTTC. The chain couples TRBV18 to TRBJ1-2; TRBD1 aligns across 8 bases. CDR1 is KGHSH and CDR2 is LQKENI in the germline V gene. V lost 6 bases, J lost 0 bases, and 3 bases stayed unmatched. The CDR3 has 14 residues.

The chain is built from TRBV5-1 and TRBJ1-1; TRBD1 matches 11 bases. The germline CDR1 and CDR2 sequences are SGHRS and YFSETQ. This CDR3 region has 14 residues. The V and J ends lost 4 bases and 4 bases, in that order; junction bases with no gene match: 3. CDR3 residues: CASSRGQGGTEAFF. The CDR3 DNA is TGCGCCAGCAGCAGGGGACAGGGGGGCACTGAAGCTTTCTTT. The full variable domain, its missing parts supplied by reference TRBV5-1 and TRBJ1-1, is KAGVTQTPRYLIKTRGQQVTLSCSPISGHRSVSWYQQTPGQGLQFLFEYFSETQRNKGNFPGRFSGRQFSNSRSEMNVSTLELGDSALYLCASSRGQGGTEAFFGQGTRLTVV.

The V gene is TRBV7-9, the J gene TRBJ1-4; D is ambiguous. The CDR3 is made up of 14 amino acids. CDR1 and CDR2 from the germline V gene are SEHNR and FQNEAQ (reference sequence). Deletions cut 7 bases from V and 1 base from J, with 10 bases between. DNA of the CDR3: TGTGCCAGCACCCGGGGATTAACTAATGAAAAACTGTTTTTT. It translates to CASTRGLTNEKLFF.

The V call is TRBV10-1, the J call TRBJ2-7; 8 bases align to TRBD2. V trimming: 6 bases; J trimming: 3 bases; junction bases outside the gene matches: 10. Looked up from germline, CDR1 is WNHNN and CDR2 is SYGVQD (reference sequence). This CDR3 has 15 amino acids. CDR3 DNA sequence: TGCGCCAGCAGCCAAGCGGGAGTGGGACTCTACGAGCAGTACTTC. Its protein is CASSQAGVGLYEQYF.

CDR3 sequence reads: CASSQVGGGTRSYEQYF. DNA of the CDR3: TGCGCCAGCAGCCAAGTGGGCGGCGGGACGAGGTCCTACGAGCAGTACTTC. The V call is TRBV4-1, the J call TRBJ2-7; D is possibly TRBD2 (6 bases). The CDR3 loop spans 17 amino acids. CDR1 is MGHRA and CDR2 is YSYEKL in the germline V gene. Between the trimmed V and J ends, which lost 1 base and 1 base, there was a span of 17 bases.

The chain has TRBV11-1 and TRBJ2-1, with a possible D match to TRBD1 (6 bases). CDR1 is SGHAT, CDR2 FQDESV, per germline (reference sequence). Trimming cost V 0 bases and J 5 bases, with 20 bases left between them. This CDR3 comprises 18 residues. The CDR3 sequence: CASSLANGETGIHNEQFF. In DNA form, the CDR3 reads TGTGCCAGCAGCTTAGCCAATGGGGAGACAGGAATCCACAATGAGCAGTTCTTC.

V is TRBV9 and J is TRBJ2-1; D may be TRBD1 (6 bases). The CDR3 length is 14 residues. Trimming cost V 3 bases and J 3 bases, with 10 bases left between them. In germline, CDR1 is SGDLS, CDR2 YYNGEE. CDR3 sequence: CASSGQVYYNEQFF. DNA of the CDR3: TGTGCCAGCAGCGGACAGGTCTACTACAATGAGCAGTTCTTC.

The chain uses TRBV5-1 and TRBJ2-3; TRBD1 matches 9 bases. The J segment lost 4 bases and the V segment lost 3 bases, leaving 6 bases of the junction unmatched. The CDR3 spans 15 residues. The germline V gene has CDR1 SGHRS and CDR2 YFSETQ. CDR3 sequence: CASSSGTGFADTQYF. In nucleotides, the CDR3 is TGCGCCAGCAGCTCCGGGACAGGGTTCGCAGATACGCAGTATTTT.

The chain carries TRBV5-4 and TRBJ1-6; D gene ambiguous. Trimming shortened V by 0 bases and J by 9 bases, and 13 bases separated the two germline ends. The CDR3 consists of 15 residues. Looked up from germline, CDR1 is SGHNT and CDR2 is YYREEE (reference sequence). The CDR3: CASSLAGISASPLHF. The CDR3 nucleotides read TGTGCCAGCAGCTTGGCCGGGATATCCGCTTCACCCCTCCACTTT.

J is TRBJ2-1 and V is TRBV5-4; 11 bases match TRBD2. The V and J ends lost 0 bases and 6 bases, in that order; junction bases with no gene match: 2. The length of the CDR3 is 15 residues. The germline gives CDR1 SGHNT, CDR2 YYREEE (reference sequence). The CDR3 protein is CASSLVAGGPNEQFF. The CDR3, as DNA: TGTGCCAGCAGCTTGGTAGCGGGAGGGCCCAATGAGCAGTTCTTC.

The gene calls are TRBV5-1 and TRBJ2-7; 10 bases fit TRBD2. The J segment lost 5 bases and the V segment lost 2 bases, leaving 10 bases of the junction unmatched. CDR1 SGHRS and CDR2 YFSETQ come from the germline V gene. The CDR3 is 16 residues long. The CDR3 DNA sequence: TGCGCCAGCAGCTTTCCACCCCTAGCGGGAGTTAACGAGCAGTACTTC. This translates into CASSFPPLAGVNEQYF.

The chain has TRBV6-1 and TRBJ2-7, with 7 bases identical to TRBD2. With V trimmed by 3 bases and J by 5 bases, 10 bases remained unmatched. This CDR3 has 15 residues. Germline assignment: CDR1 MNHNS and CDR2 SASEGT. The CDR3 region is CASSEEGGSHHEQYF. CDR3 DNA sequence: TGTGCCAGCAGTGAGGAGGGCGGGAGTCACCACGAGCAGTACTTC.

This clone occurred a few times. V and J are TRBV7-6 and TRBJ2-7; the D gene is possibly TRBD1 (6 bases). Germline CDR1 is SGHVS and CDR2 is FNYEAQ. The CDR3 has 15 residues. Trimming took off 6 bases at V and 3 bases at J, with 18 bases between the two ends. The CDR3: CASRPGTQDHYEQYF. CDR3 nucleotide sequence: TGTGCCAGCAGACCCGGGACACAAGACCACTACGAGCAGTACTTC.

For the CDR3, the DNA is TGTGCCAGCAGCCTTTCGGAGACTAGCGGGAGTAATGAGCAGTTCTTC. Translated: CASSLSETSGSNEQFF. This sequence joins TRBV4-2 and TRBJ2-1; TRBD2 matches 12 bases. The CDR3 covers 16 residues. Per germline, CDR1 LGHNA and CDR2 YNFKEQ. V gave up 4 bases and J gave up 7 bases; unmatched junction bases: 8.